What follows is one T cell receptor beta chain and its context. What it binds is unknown. The source of the sample is a study of beta chain features in type 1 diabetes. Whole-study results and caveats: PCR might preferentially amplify shorter templates, equally in patients and controls. Moderate but significant shortening of TCRB CDR3s was recorded in all four CD4+ subsets from Type 1 diabetes patients.

V shed 1 base and J 7 bases; nucleotides not matched to a gene: 10. The CDR3 has 16 amino acids. Germline CDR1 is SGHTS and CDR2 is YDEGEE. The whole isolated RNA underwent reverse transcription, so sequencing captured expressed TCRB transcripts. Measured with immunoSEQ multiplex PCR; TCRdb has only the in-frame clones, and not every one. The sample carries approximately 70,000 clones, around 49% recorded once. This chain joins TRBV5-8 and TRBJ2-2, with TRBD2 identical over 7 bases. Sequencing was performed on central memory CD4+ T cells from blood. This sequence was found in a man aged 30 to 45 with type 1 diabetes. The CDR3 protein is CASSLLFAGDNGELFF. The CDR3 nucleotides read TGTGCCAGCAGCTTGTTGTTTGCGGGAGATAACGGGGAGCTGTTTTTT. Full variable domain (remainder filled in from reference TRBV5-8 and TRBJ2-2): EAGVTQSPTHLIKTRGQQATLRCSPISGHTSVYWYQQALGLGLQFLLWYDEGEERNRGNFPPRFSGRQFPNYSSELNVNALELEDSALYLCASSLLFAGDNGELFFGEGSRLTVL.